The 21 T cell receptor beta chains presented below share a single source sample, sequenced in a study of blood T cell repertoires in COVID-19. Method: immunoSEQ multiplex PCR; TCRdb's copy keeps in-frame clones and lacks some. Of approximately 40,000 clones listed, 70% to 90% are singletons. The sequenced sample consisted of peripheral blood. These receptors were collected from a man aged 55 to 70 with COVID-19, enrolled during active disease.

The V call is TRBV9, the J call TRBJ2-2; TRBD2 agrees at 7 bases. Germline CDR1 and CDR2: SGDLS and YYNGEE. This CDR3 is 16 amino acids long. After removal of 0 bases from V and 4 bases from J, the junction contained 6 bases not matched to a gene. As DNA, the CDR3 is TGTGCCAGCAGCGTAGGGGGGGGAGTCCCCACCGGGGAGCTGTTTTTT. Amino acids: CASSVGGGVPTGELFF.

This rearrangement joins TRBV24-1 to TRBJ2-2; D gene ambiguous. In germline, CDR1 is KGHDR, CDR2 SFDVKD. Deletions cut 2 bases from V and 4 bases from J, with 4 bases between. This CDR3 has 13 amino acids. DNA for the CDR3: TGTGCCACCAGTGATTCCGGCACCGGGGAGCTGTTTTTT. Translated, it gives CATSDSGTGELFF.

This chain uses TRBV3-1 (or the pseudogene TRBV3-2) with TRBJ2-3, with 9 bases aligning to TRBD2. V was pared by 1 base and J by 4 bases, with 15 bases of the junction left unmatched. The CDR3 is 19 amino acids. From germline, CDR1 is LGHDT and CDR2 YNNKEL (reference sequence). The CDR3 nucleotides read TGTGCCAGCAGCCAAGGAATCGGGGGTGGTAGCGGGAGTGCAGATACGCAGTATTTT. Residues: CASSQGIGGGSGSADTQYF.

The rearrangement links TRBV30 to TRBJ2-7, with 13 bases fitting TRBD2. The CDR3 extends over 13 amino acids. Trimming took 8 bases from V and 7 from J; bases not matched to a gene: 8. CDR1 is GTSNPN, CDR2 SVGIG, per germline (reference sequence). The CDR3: CAGTGLAGVEQYF. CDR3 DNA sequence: TGTGCCGGGACCGGACTAGCGGGAGTTGAGCAGTACTTC.

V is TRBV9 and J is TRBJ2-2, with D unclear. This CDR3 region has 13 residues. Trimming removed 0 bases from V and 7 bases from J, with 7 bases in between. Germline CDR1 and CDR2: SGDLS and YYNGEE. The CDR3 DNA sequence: TGTGCCAGCAGCGTAGTAGCCATCGGGGAGCTGTTTTTT. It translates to CASSVVAIGELFF.

The CDR3 coding sequence is TGTGCCAGCATTGGGACGGACAGCGTCCGTTCTGGTGAGCAGTTCTTC. Translation gives CASIGTDSVRSGEQFF. The chain is built from TRBV28 and TRBJ2-1, with D maybe TRBD1 (6 bases). The CDR3 is 16 amino acids. Between the trimmed V and J ends, which lost 7 bases and 9 bases, there was a span of 25 bases. The V gene's germline CDR1 is MDHEN and CDR2 SYDVKM.

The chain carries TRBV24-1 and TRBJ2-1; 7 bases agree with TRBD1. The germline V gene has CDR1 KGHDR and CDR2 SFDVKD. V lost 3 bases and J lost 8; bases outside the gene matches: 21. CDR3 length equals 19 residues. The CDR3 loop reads CATSDDRVQSLRPRDEQFF. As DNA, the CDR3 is TGTGCCACCAGTGATGACAGGGTCCAATCCCTCCGGCCGAGGGATGAGCAGTTCTTC.

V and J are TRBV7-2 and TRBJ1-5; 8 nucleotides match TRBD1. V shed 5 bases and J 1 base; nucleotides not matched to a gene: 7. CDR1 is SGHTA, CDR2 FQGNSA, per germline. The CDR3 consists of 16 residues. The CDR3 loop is CASSQGTGWSNQPQHF. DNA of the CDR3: TGTGCCAGCAGCCAAGGGACAGGTTGGAGCAATCAGCCCCAGCATTTT.

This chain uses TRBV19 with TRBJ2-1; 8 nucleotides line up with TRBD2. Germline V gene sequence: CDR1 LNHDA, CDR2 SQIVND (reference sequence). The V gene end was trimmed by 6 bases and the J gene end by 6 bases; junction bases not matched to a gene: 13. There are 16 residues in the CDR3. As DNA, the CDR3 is TGTGCCAGTAGGACATCTCTCTCCGGGACTAGCAATGAGCAGTTCTTC. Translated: CASRTSLSGTSNEQFF.

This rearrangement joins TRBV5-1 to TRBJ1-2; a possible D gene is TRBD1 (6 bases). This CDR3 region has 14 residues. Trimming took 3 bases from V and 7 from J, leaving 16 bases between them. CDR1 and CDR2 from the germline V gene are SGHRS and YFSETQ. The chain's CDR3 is CASSYNQQGRGYTF. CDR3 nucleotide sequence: TGCGCCAGCAGCTATAACCAACAGGGACGTGGCTACACCTTC.

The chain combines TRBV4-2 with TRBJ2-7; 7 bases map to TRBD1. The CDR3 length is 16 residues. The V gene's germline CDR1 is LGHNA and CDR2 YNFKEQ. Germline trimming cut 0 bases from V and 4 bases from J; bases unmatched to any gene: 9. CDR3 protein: CASSQDTTGTIYEQYF. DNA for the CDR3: TGTGCCAGCAGCCAAGATACGACAGGGACGATTTACGAGCAGTACTTC.

CDR3 nucleotides: TGCGCCAGCAGCCAAGAGCAGGTACGGCAGCCCCAGCATTTT. Its translation: CASSQEQVRQPQHF. The chain is built from TRBV4-1 and TRBJ1-5; D is uncertain. Germline values: CDR1 MGHRA, CDR2 YSYEKL. The CDR3 contains 14 residues. Trimming pared 0 bases from V and 7 bases from J, leaving 10 bases between.

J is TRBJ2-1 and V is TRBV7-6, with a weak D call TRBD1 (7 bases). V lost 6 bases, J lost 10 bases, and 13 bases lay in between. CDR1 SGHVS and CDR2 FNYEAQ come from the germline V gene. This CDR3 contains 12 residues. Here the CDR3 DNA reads TGTGCCAGCAGGGCCCCAGGGGGGGAGCAGTTCTTC. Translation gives CASRAPGGEQFF.

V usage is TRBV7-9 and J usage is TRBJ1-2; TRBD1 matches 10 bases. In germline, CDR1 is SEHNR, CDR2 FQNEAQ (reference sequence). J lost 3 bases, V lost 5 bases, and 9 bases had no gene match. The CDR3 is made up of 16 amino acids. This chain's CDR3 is CASSTATGTGDYGYTF. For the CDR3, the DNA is TGTGCCAGCAGCACCGCCACCGGGACAGGGGACTATGGCTACACCTTC.

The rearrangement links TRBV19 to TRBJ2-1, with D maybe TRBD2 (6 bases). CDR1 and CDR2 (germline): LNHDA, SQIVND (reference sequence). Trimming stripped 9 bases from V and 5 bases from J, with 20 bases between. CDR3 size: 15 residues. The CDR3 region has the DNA TGTGCCAGCCGCGGGTGGGAGACGGGGGACAATGAGCAGTTCTTC. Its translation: CASRGWETGDNEQFF. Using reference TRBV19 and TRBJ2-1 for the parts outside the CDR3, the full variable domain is DGGITQSPKYLFRKEGQNVTLSCEQNLNHDAMYWYRQDPGQGLRLIYYSQIVNDFQKGDIAEGYSVSREKKESFPLTVTSAQKNPTAFYLCASRGWETGDNEQFFGPGTRLTVL.

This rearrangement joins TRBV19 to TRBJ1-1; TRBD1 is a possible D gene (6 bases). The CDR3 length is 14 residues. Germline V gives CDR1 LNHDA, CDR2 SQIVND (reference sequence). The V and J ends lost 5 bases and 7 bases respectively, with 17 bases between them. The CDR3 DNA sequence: TGTGCCAGTAGTCCTCGGACAGTAGGGCGTGAAGCTTTCTTT. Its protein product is CASSPRTVGREAFF.

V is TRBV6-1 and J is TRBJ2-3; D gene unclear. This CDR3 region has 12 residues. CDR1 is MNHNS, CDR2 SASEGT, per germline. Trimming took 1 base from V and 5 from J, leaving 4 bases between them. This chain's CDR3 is CASSEVVDTQYF. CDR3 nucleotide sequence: TGTGCCAGCAGTGAAGTCGTAGATACGCAGTATTTT.

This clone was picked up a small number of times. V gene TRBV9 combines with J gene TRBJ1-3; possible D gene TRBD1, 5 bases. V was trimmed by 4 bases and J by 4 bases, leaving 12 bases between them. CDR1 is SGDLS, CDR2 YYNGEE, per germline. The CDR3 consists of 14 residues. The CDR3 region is CASSRTGDGNTIYF. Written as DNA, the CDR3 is TGTGCCAGCAGCAGGACGGGGGACGGAAACACCATATATTTT. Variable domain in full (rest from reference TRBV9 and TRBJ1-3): DSGVTQTPKHLITATGQRVTLRCSPRSGDLSVYWYQQSLDQGLQFLIQYYNGEERAKGNILERFSAQQFPDLHSELNLSSLELGDSALYFCASSRTGDGNTIYFGEGSWLTVV.

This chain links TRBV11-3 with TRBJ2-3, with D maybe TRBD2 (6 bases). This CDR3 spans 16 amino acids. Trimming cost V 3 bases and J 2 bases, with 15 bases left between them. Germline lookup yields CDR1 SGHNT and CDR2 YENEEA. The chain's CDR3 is CASSLTGLRSTDTQYF. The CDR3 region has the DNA TGTGCCAGCAGCTTGACGGGACTTCGTTCCACAGATACGCAGTATTTT.

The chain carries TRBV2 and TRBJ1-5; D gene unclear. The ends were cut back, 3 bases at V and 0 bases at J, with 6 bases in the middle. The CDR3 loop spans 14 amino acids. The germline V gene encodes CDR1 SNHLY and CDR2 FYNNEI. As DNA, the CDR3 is TGTGCCAGCAGTGACGGGTATAGCAATCAGCCCCAGCATTTT. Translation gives CASSDGYSNQPQHF.

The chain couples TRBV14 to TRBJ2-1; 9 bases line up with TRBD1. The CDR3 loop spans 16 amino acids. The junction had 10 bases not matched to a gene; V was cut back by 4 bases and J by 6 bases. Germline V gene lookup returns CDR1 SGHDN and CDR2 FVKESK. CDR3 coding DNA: TGTGCCAGCAGCCCCACGGGGGACAGGGCGTCCAATGAGCAGTTCTTC. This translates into CASSPTGDRASNEQFF.